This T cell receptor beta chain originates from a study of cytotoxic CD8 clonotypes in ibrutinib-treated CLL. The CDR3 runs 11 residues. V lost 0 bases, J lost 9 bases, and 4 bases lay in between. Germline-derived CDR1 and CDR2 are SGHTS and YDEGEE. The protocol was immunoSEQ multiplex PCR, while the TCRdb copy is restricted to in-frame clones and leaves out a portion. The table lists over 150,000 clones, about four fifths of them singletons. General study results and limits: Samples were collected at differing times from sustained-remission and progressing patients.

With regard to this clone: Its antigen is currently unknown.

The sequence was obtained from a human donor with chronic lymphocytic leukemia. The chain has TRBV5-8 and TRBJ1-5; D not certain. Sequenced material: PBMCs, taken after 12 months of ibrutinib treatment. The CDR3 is CASSLVRPQHF. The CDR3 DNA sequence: TGTGCCAGCAGCTTGGTTCGGCCCCAGCATTTT.